Presented here are 17 T cell receptor beta chains from one specimen sequenced in a study of low-dose radiotherapy and immunotherapy resistance in tumors. TRAV- and TRBV-specific primers, spanning alpha and beta chains, primed first-strand cDNA. Using a constant-region primer together with a V-primer adapter, TCRs were subjected to roughly 20 PCR cycles of amplification. One entry per CDR3 protein, called by TCRdb with MiXCR from the reads. The repertoire holds more than 85,000 distinct CDR3 sequences, with under 10% as singletons. Time point given: before trial treatment. Sequenced here: PBMCs, sampled before treatment. The receptors come from a male donor with prostate cancer.

Many counts were recorded for this clonotype. This sequence joins TRBV5-1 and TRBJ2-2; D not resolved. V was cut by 1 base and J by 0 bases, with 7 bases left in between. CDR1 SGHRS and CDR2 YFSETQ come from the germline V gene. The CDR3 has 15 residues. The CDR3 loop is CASSLFGPNTGELFF. CDR3 bases: TGCGCCAGCAGCTTGTTCGGACCGAACACCGGGGAGCTGTTTTTT.

This clonotype was counted at least ten times. This chain uses TRBV7-6 with TRBJ1-5; 7 nucleotides match TRBD1. Per the germline V gene, CDR1 is SGHVS and CDR2 is FNYEAQ. V was pared by 5 bases and J by 0 bases, with 4 bases of the junction left unmatched. The CDR3 runs 15 residues. The CDR3 loop is CASSLGTASNQPQHF. CDR3 sequence (DNA): TGTGCCAGCAGCCTCGGGACAGCTAGCAATCAGCCCCAGCATTTT.

This clonotype occurred many times. The genes are TRBV3-1 and TRBJ2-1, with TRBD1 identical over 7 bases. The CDR3 contains 16 residues. In germline, CDR1 is LGHDT, CDR2 YNNKEL (reference sequence). The V and J ends lost 4 bases and 3 bases, in that order; junction bases with no gene match: 9. The CDR3 sequence: CASSPGPGGIYNEQFF. The CDR3 DNA reads TGTGCCAGCAGCCCCGGCCCAGGGGGAATCTACAATGAGCAGTTCTTC.

There are many counts of this clonotype. The chain carries TRBV5-1 and TRBJ2-1, with D hard to call. CDR1 SGHRS and CDR2 YFSETQ come from the germline V gene. V lost 1 base, J lost 5 bases, and 13 bases lay in between. The CDR3 sequence is 15 residues long. As DNA, the CDR3 is TGCGCCAGCAGCTTGAGCCCTCAGACCAACAATGAGCAGTTCTTC. Residues: CASSLSPQTNNEQFF.

The table lists this clonotype with many counts. J is TRBJ2-2 and V is TRBV3-1; 7 bases agree with TRBD1. This CDR3 has 14 amino acids. V lost 4 bases, J lost 3 bases, and 2 bases stayed unmatched. Germline V gene data show CDR1 as LGHDT and CDR2 as YNNKEL (reference sequence). CDR3 in DNA: TGTGCCAGCAGCCCCGGGACAGACACCGGGGAGCTGTTTTTT. Translated: CASSPGTDTGELFF. Supplemented by reference TRBV3-1 and TRBJ2-2, the full variable domain reads DTAVSQTPKYLVTQMGNDKSIKCEQNLGHDTMYWYKQDSKKFLKIMFSYNNKELIINETVPNRFSPKSPDKAHLNLHINSLELGDSAVYFCASSPGTDTGELFFGEGSRLTVL.

This clonotype was seen repeatedly, ten times or more. The V gene is TRBV10-2, the J gene TRBJ2-7; TRBD1 matches at 9 bases. The CDR3 covers 17 residues. CDR1 and CDR2 from the germline V gene are WSHSY and SAAADI. V lost 5 bases and J lost 0; bases outside the gene matches: 11. CDR3 sequence reads: CASSRTGGAFGSYEQYF. CDR3 sequence (DNA): TGCGCCAGCAGTAGAACAGGGGGCGCGTTCGGCTCCTACGAGCAGTACTTC.

This clonotype appeared many times. V is TRBV21-1 and J is TRBJ2-7; TRBD2 reflects the table's D call only, with no check against the DNA. TRBV21-1 is a listed pseudogene. The CDR3 spans 15 residues. CDR3 region: CASSKAGQANYEQYF. The CDR3 region has the DNA TGTGCCAGCAGCAAAGCGGGTCAGGCCAATTACGAGCAGTACTTC.

Comment on this clonotype: A far larger clone lies a single base away; this is likely a read error. The chain couples TRBV29-1 to TRBJ2-5, with 7 bases fitting TRBD2. Judging by the DNA end, TRBJ2-1 fits better; the J call may be wrong. CDR1 SQVTM and CDR2 ANQGSEA come from the germline V gene. The CDR3 covers 12 residues. The CDR3 region has the DNA TGCAGCGTTGCGGGGGGTACGGACGAGCAGTTCTTC. It specifies CSVAGGTDEQFF.

This clonotype appeared many times. The chain combines TRBV9 with TRBJ2-1; 7 bases map to TRBD1. The CDR3 totals 14 residues. J was trimmed by 4 bases and V by 4 bases; bases with no gene match: 5. Germline CDR1 reads SGDLS; CDR2 reads YYNGEE. As DNA, the CDR3 is TGTGCCAGCAGCCCAGGGGGATCGTACAATGAGCAGTTCTTC. It specifies CASSPGGSYNEQFF.

This clonotype showed up many times. V usage is TRBV29-1 and J usage is TRBJ1-1; D is possibly TRBD1 (6 bases). The V gene lost 6 bases and the J gene lost 6 bases, with 14 bases spanning the gap. The CDR3 consists of 12 residues. Germline V gene lookup returns CDR1 SQVTM and CDR2 ANQGSEA. Written as DNA, the CDR3 is TGCAGCGTGGGAACAGGGTTTTCTGAAGCTTTCTTT. This sequence encodes CSVGTGFSEAFF.

Ten or more counts support this clonotype. This rearrangement joins TRBV28 to TRBJ1-4; D not resolved. The CDR3 has 12 amino acids. CDR1 MDHEN and CDR2 SYDVKM come from the germline V gene. Trimming stripped 5 bases from V and 7 bases from J, with 8 bases between. The CDR3 spells CASSALSEKLFF. The CDR3 nucleotides are TGTGCCAGCAGTGCCCTAAGTGAAAAACTGTTTTTT.

This clonotype was seen at least ten times. V gene TRBV6-5 combines with J gene TRBJ2-7; TRBD2 might be the D (6 bases). This CDR3 spans 14 amino acids. Germline assignment: CDR1 MNHEY and CDR2 SVGAGI. Trimming cost V 6 bases and J 6 bases, with 18 bases left between them. The CDR3 DNA reads TGTGCCAGCAGGGCCGGGCGGGGTGTCGGCGAGCAGTACTTC. Translating gives CASRAGRGVGEQYF.

This clonotype was seen once. A read error likely explains this, since a far larger clone differs by one base. The rearrangement uses TRBV5-3 and TRBJ2-3; D is possibly TRBD1 or TRBD2 (5 bases each). TRBV5-3 is marked as an open reading frame, function uncertain. The CDR3 sequence is 14 residues long. V lost 8 bases to trimming and J lost 1 base, with 14 bases between them. As DNA, the CDR3 is TGTGCCAGCAGAGGGACGGGTGGCACAGATACGCAGTATTTT. Translating it yields CASRGTGGTDTQYF.

In its sample, this clonotype was seen many times. The chain employs TRBV7-8 and TRBJ2-1; the match to TRBD2 covers 7 bases. In germline, CDR1 is SGHVS, CDR2 FQNEAQ. The V and J ends lost 5 bases and 0 bases, in that order; junction bases with no gene match: 13. The CDR3 is 18 amino acids. This CDR3 is CASSLPTPGGSSYNEQFF. The DNA of the CDR3 is TGTGCCAGCAGCCTCCCGACTCCGGGCGGGAGCTCCTACAATGAGCAGTTCTTC.

Many counts were recorded for this clonotype. This chain joins TRBV5-1 and TRBJ2-7; 7 nucleotides agree with TRBD2. The CDR3 length is 15 residues. Per the germline V gene, CDR1 is SGHRS and CDR2 is YFSETQ. V lost 3 bases and J lost 4; bases outside the gene matches: 10. In DNA form, the CDR3 reads TGCGCCAGCAGCTCAAATCTAGCGGCGACGTACGAGCAGTACTTC. The encoded protein is CASSSNLAATYEQYF.

This clonotype appeared many times. As DNA, the CDR3 is TGTGCCAGCAGTTCCGCCGGGACAGGGGACACAGATACGCAGTATTTT. As protein: CASSSAGTGDTDTQYF. This chain joins TRBV26 and TRBJ2-3; the tabulated D call, TRBD1, remains unverified against the DNA. TRBV26 is reported as a pseudogene. The CDR3 is 16 residues long.

This chain joins TRBV28 and TRBJ2-7, with D possibly TRBD2 on 6 matching bases. CDR1 is MDHEN, CDR2 SYDVKM, per germline. V was shortened by 4 bases and J by 3 bases, with 16 bases between the two germline ends. This CDR3 comprises 15 residues. CDR3 sequence: CASSSPGDAHYEQYF. The CDR3 DNA reads TGTGCCAGCAGTTCTCCGGGGGACGCGCACTACGAGCAGTACTTC.